A single sample gave rise to the 10 T cell receptor beta chains below, sequenced in a study of blood T cell repertoires in COVID-19. Data came from immunoSEQ multiplex PCR; TCRdb stores just in-frame clones and leaves some out. The sample yields 270,000 or so clones, approximately 88% seen once. Sequencing was performed on peripheral blood. The receptors stem from a middle-aged woman who had recovered from COVID-19.

Remarks on this clone: The identical CDR3 is also encoded by other nucleotide sequences in the sample. The rearrangement joins TRBV19 to TRBJ1-3; 7 nucleotides line up with TRBD1. Germline CDR1 LNHDA, CDR2 SQIVND (reference sequence). This CDR3 region has 15 residues. The V gene end was trimmed by 4 bases and the J gene end by 0 bases; junction bases not matched to a gene: 3. The CDR3 DNA sequence: TGTGCCAGTAGTACGACAGGGAGCTCTGGAAACACCATATATTTT. This gives the protein CASSTTGSSGNTIYF.

This clone was detected once. J is TRBJ1-5 and V is TRBV19; the D is unclear. Germline V lookup: CDR1 LNHDA, CDR2 SQIVND (reference sequence). Trimming pared 4 bases from V and 4 bases from J, leaving 8 bases between. The CDR3 is made up of 13 amino acids. The CDR3 sequence is CASSTFQNQPQHF. The CDR3 nucleotides read TGTGCCAGTAGTACCTTCCAGAATCAGCCCCAGCATTTT. Looking up the rest from reference TRBV19 and TRBJ1-5 gives the full variable domain: DGGITQSPKYLFRKEGQNVTLSCEQNLNHDAMYWYRQDPGQGLRLIYYSQIVNDFQKGDIAEGYSVSREKKESFPLTVTSAQKNPTAFYLCASSTFQNQPQHFGDGTRLSIL.

CDR3 in DNA: TGTGCCAGTAGTATTAAGCCAGGCTACAATCAGCCCCAGCATTTT. Protein: CASSIKPGYNQPQHF. This chain connects TRBV19 to TRBJ1-5; D remains ambiguous. The germline V gene has CDR1 LNHDA and CDR2 SQIVND (reference sequence). This CDR3 is built from 15 residues. V was cut by 3 bases and J by 3 bases, with 12 bases left in between.

The chain is built from TRBV11-3 and TRBJ2-2; TRBD1 matches 7 bases. CDR1 SGHNT and CDR2 YENEEA come from the germline V gene. This CDR3 comprises 15 residues. The ends lost 5 bases at V and 3 bases at J; junction bases unmatched: 6. CDR3 coding DNA: TGTGCCAGCAGCCCGACCGGGACAGACACCGGGGAGCTGTTTTTT. This sequence encodes CASSPTGTDTGELFF.

The chain carries TRBV7-9 and TRBJ2-7; D is perhaps TRBD2 (5 bases). The CDR3 contains 15 residues. Germline CDR1 SEHNR, CDR2 FQNEAQ (reference sequence). The V end lost 5 bases, the J end lost 2 bases, and 16 bases lay between the germline ends. DNA for the CDR3: TGTGCCAGCAGCCTACAAGAGTCCGGGGCCTACGAGCAGTACTTC. Translation: CASSLQESGAYEQYF. The full variable domain, rest sourced from reference TRBV7-9 and TRBJ2-7, is DTGVSQNPRHKITKRGQNVTFRCDPISEHNRLYWYRQTLGQGPEFLTYFQNEAQLEKSRLLSDRFSAERPKGSFSTLEIQRTEQGDSAMYLCASSLQESGAYEQYFGPGTRLTVT.

The chain employs TRBV12-5 and TRBJ1-4, with 11 bases that match TRBD1. Germline V CDR1 and CDR2: LGHNT, FRNRAP. The CDR3 is made up of 15 amino acids. J was trimmed by 8 bases and V by 3 bases; bases with no gene match: 5. This chain's CDR3 is CASGFWTGGDEKLFF. The CDR3 nucleotides are TGTGCTAGTGGTTTCTGGACAGGGGGCGACGAAAAACTGTTTTTT.

V is TRBV6-5 and J is TRBJ2-1; a weak D match, TRBD2 (6 bases). V was trimmed by 0 bases and J by 10 bases, leaving 16 bases between them. CDR3 length: 15 residues. CDR1 and CDR2 (germline): MNHEY, SVGAGI. Here the CDR3 DNA reads TGTGCCAGCAGTTACTCGGGGACTGACGGGTTGGAGCAGTTCTTC. Amino acid sequence: CASSYSGTDGLEQFF.

V usage is TRBV20-1 and J usage is TRBJ2-1, with no clear D. Germline V gives CDR1 DFQATT, CDR2 SNEGSKA (reference sequence). The CDR3 runs 10 residues. The germline V and J ends were trimmed by 5 bases and 3 bases, with 2 bases remaining between them. CDR3 nucleotides: TGCAGTGCTTACTACAATGAGCAGTTCTTC. Translation gives CSAYYNEQFF.

This chain connects TRBV7-8 to TRBJ2-1; 7 bases fit TRBD1. From germline, CDR1 is SGHVS and CDR2 FQNEAQ. The CDR3 consists of 17 residues. Unmatched junction bases numbered 13, after V lost 5 bases and J lost 3 bases. CDR3 in amino acids: CASSPPVGDSFYNEQFF. The CDR3 DNA follows: TGTGCCAGCAGCCCCCCTGTGGGGGACAGTTTCTACAATGAGCAGTTCTTC.

This sequence joins TRBV9 and TRBJ2-1, with D possibly TRBD1 on 6 matching bases. CDR1 and CDR2 from the germline V gene are SGDLS and YYNGEE. This CDR3 is built from 16 residues. Trimming removed 0 bases from V and 6 bases from J, with 16 bases in between. The CDR3 region is CASSVGGGLDPNEQFF. The CDR3 region has the DNA TGTGCCAGCAGCGTAGGTGGGGGCTTGGACCCCAATGAGCAGTTCTTC.